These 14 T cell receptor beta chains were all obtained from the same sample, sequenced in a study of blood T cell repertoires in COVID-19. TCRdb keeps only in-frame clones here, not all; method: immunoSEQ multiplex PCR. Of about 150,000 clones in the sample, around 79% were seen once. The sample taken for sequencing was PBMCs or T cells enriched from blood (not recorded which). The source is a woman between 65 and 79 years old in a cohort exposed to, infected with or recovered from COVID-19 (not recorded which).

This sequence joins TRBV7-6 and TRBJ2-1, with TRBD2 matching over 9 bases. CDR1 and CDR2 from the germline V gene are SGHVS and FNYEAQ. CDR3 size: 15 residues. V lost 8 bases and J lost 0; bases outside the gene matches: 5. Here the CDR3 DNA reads TGTGCCAGCTTAGCGGGAGTAGGCTCCTACAATGAGCAGTTCTTC. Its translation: CASLAGVGSYNEQFF.

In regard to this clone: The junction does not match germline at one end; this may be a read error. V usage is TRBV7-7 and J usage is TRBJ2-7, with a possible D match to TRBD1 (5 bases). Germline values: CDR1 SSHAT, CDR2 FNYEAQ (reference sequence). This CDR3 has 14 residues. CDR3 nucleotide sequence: TGTGCTAGCAGCCCAGACAGAGGCTCCTACGAGCAGTACTTC. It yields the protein CASSPDRGSYEQYF.

CDR3 DNA: TGTGCCAGCACCCCTCACGGGACAGCCATTGAAAAACTGTTTTTT. Amino acids: CASTPHGTAIEKLFF. J is TRBJ1-4 and V is TRBV28, with 7 bases aligning to TRBD1. There are 15 residues in the CDR3. CDR1 and CDR2 from the germline V gene are MDHEN and SYDVKM. The V and J ends lost 7 bases and 7 bases, in that order; junction bases with no gene match: 12.

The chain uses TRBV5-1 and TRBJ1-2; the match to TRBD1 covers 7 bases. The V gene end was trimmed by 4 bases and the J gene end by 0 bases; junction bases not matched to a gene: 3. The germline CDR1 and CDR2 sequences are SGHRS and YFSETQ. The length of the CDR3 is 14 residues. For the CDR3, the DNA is TGCGCCAGCAGCCCGGGACAGCCTAACTATGGCTACACCTTC. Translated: CASSPGQPNYGYTF.

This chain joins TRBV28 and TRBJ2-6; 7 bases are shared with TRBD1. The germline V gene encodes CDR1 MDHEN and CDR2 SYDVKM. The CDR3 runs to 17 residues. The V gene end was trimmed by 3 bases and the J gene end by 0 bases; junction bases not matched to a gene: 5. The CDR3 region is CASSFFTGASGANVLTF. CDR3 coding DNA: TGTGCCAGCAGTTTCTTTACAGGGGCCTCTGGGGCCAACGTCCTGACTTTC.

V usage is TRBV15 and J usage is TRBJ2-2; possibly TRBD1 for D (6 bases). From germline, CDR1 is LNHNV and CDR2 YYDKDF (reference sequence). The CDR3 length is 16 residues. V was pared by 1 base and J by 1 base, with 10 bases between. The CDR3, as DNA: TGTGCCACCAGCAGAGCCGGGACAATGAACACCGGGGAGCTGTTTTTT. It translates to CATSRAGTMNTGELFF.

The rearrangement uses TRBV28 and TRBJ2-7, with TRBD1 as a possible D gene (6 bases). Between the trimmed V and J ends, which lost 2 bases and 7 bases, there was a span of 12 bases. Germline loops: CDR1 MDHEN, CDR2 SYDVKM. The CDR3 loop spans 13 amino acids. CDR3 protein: CASSLMGAEEQYF. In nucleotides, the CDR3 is TGTGCCAGCAGTTTAATGGGGGCGGAAGAGCAGTACTTC.

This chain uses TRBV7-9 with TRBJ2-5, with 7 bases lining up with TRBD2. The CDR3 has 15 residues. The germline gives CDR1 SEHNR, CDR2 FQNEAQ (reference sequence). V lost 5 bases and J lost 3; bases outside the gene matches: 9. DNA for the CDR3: TGTGCCAGCAGCCGTACTAGTGGGGGGGAAGAGACCCAGTACTTC. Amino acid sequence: CASSRTSGGEETQYF.

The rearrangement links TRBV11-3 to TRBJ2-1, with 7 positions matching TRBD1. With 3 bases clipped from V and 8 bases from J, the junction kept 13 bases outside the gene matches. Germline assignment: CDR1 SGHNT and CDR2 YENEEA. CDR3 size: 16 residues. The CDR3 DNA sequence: TGTGCCAGCAGCTTGCCCAAGTGGACAGGCCCAGATGAGCAGTTCTTC. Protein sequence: CASSLPKWTGPDEQFF. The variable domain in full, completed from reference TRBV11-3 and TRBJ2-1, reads EAGVVQSPRYKIIEKKQPVAFWCNPISGHNTLYWYLQNLGQGPELLIRYENEEAVDDSQLPKDRFSAERLKGVDSTLKIQPAELGDSAVYLCASSLPKWTGPDEQFFGPGTRLTVL.

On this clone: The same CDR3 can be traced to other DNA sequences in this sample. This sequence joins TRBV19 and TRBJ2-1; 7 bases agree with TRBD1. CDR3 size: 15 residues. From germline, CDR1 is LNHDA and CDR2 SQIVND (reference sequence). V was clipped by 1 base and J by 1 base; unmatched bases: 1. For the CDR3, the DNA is TGTGCCAGTAGTATAGGGGGACAGTCCTACAATGAGCAGTTCTTC. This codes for CASSIGGQSYNEQFF.

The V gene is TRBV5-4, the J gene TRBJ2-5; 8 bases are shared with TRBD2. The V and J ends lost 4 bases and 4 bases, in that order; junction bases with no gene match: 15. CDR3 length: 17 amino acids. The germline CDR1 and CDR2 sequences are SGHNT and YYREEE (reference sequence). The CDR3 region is CASSPPPLAGGGETQYF. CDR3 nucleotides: TGTGCCAGCAGCCCTCCCCCTCTTGCGGGAGGAGGAGAGACCCAGTACTTC.

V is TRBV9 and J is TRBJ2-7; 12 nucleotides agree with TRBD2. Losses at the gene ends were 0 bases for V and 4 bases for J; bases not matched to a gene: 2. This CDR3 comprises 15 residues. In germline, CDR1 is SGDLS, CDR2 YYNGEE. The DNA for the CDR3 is TGTGCCAGCAGCGTAGCTGGGACTAGCGGGTACGAGCAGTACTTC. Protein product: CASSVAGTSGYEQYF.

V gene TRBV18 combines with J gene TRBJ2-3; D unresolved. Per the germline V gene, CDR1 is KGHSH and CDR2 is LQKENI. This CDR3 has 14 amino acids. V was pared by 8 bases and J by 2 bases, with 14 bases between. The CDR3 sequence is CASQPPGSTDTQYF. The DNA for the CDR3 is TGTGCCAGCCAACCCCCGGGTTCCACAGATACGCAGTATTTT.

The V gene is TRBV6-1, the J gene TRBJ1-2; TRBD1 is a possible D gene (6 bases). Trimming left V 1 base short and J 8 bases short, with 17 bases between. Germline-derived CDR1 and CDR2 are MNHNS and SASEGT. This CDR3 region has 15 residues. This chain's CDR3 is CASSEEWTALEGYTF. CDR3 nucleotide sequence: TGTGCCAGCAGTGAAGAATGGACAGCCCTAGAAGGCTACACCTTC.